The 23 T cell receptor beta chains given below trace back to one sample, sequenced in a study of cytomegalovirus exposure and HLA in healthy donors. The PCR ran on 60 Vbeta and 13 Jbeta primers. This table comes from immunoSEQ multiplex PCR, and its TCRdb copy is limited to in-frame clones, with some not included. This table has 91,000 or so clones, about three quarters appearing once. Sequences were obtained from PBMCs. These receptors were collected from a man younger than 45 in good health and CMV-seropositive.

The V and J genes are TRBV6-6 and TRBJ1-2; possible D gene TRBD1, 5 bases. Germline values: CDR1 MNHNY, CDR2 SVGAGI (reference sequence). The CDR3 extends over 13 amino acids. V lost 5 bases and J lost 8, with 15 bases in between. The CDR3 DNA is TGTGCCAGCAGTCCCACAGGTGGTCAGGGCTACACCTTC. This sequence encodes CASSPTGGQGYTF.

This chain connects TRBV9 to TRBJ2-1; D is possibly TRBD1 (6 bases). Trimming took off 4 bases at V and 2 bases at J, with 13 bases between the two ends. This CDR3 spans 15 amino acids. Germline V lookup: CDR1 SGDLS, CDR2 YYNGEE. The CDR3 DNA reads TGTGCCAGCAGCCTATCTGGGGGCCCCTACAATGAGCAGTTCTTC. This codes for CASSLSGGPYNEQFF.

This clone has just a few counts. This sequence joins TRBV4-2 and TRBJ1-4; 9 bases match TRBD1. Per the germline V gene, CDR1 is LGHNA and CDR2 is YNFKEQ. With 4 bases clipped from V and 8 bases from J, the junction kept 5 bases outside the gene matches. The CDR3 is made up of 14 amino acids. The DNA for the CDR3 is TGTGCCAGCAGCCTAGGGACAGGGAAGGAAAAACTGTTTTTT. This codes for CASSLGTGKEKLFF.

Only one count was recorded for this clone. CDR3 bases: TGTGCCAGCAGCTTACCGGGCACCGGGGAGCTGTTTTTT. This gives the protein CASSLPGTGELFF. The chain is built from TRBV5-4 and TRBJ2-2; no clear D gene. Per germline, CDR1 SGHNT and CDR2 YYREEE (reference sequence). V was clipped by 2 bases and J by 4 bases, with 6 bases between them. The CDR3 is 13 amino acids. The full variable domain, its missing parts supplied by reference TRBV5-4 and TRBJ2-2, is ETGVTQSPTHLIKTRGQQVTLRCSSQSGHNTVSWYQQALGQGPQFIFQYYREEENGRGNFPPRFSGLQFPNYSSELNVNALELDDSALYLCASSLPGTGELFFGEGSRLTVL.

This rearrangement joins TRBV5-4 to TRBJ2-5, with TRBD1 identical over 10 bases. This CDR3 has 13 residues. Germline V CDR1 and CDR2: SGHNT, YYREEE (reference sequence). The V gene end was trimmed by 4 bases and the J gene end by 5 bases; junction bases not matched to a gene: 2. CDR3: CASSLDRGETQYF. CDR3 bases: TGTGCCAGCAGCCTGGACAGGGGGGAGACCCAGTACTTC.

The gene calls are TRBV7-2 and TRBJ2-4, with a weak D call TRBD2 (6 bases). The CDR3 contains 15 residues. CDR1 is SGHTA and CDR2 is FQGNSA in the germline V gene. The V and J ends lost 1 base and 6 bases respectively, with 13 bases between them. DNA for the CDR3: TGTGCCAGCAGCTTAGGTCCGGGTAGCGGAAACATTCAGTACTTC. It translates to CASSLGPGSGNIQYF.

This clone was found a few times. The identical CDR3 is also encoded by other nucleotide sequences in the sample. The chain combines TRBV2 with TRBJ1-4; D may be TRBD1 (5 bases). The CDR3 runs to 14 residues. The V end lost 8 bases, the J end lost 5 bases, and 15 bases lay between the germline ends. CDR1 and CDR2 from the germline V gene are SNHLY and FYNNEI. The DNA for the CDR3 is TGTGCCAGCTTAACCGGGACTGGGAATGAAAAACTGTTTTTT. It codes for CASLTGTGNEKLFF. Variable domain in full (rest from reference TRBV2 and TRBJ1-4): EPEVTQTPSHQVTQMGQEVILRCVPISNHLYFYWYRQILGQKVEFLVSFYNNEISEKSEIFDDQFSVERPDGSNFTLKIRSTKLEDSAMYFCASLTGTGNEKLFFGSGTQLSVL.

This clone was seen only a few times. The chain joins TRBV6-4 to TRBJ2-6; possibly TRBD1 for D (6 bases). Between the trimmed V and J ends, which lost 3 bases and 0 bases, there was a span of 6 bases. Germline lookup yields CDR1 MRHNA and CDR2 SNTAGT. The CDR3 has 15 residues. As DNA, the CDR3 is TGTGCCAGCAGTGAGGACAGCTCTGGGGCCAACGTCCTGACTTTC. As protein: CASSEDSSGANVLTF.

This clone was counted only a few times. The chain recombines TRBV28 with TRBJ1-2; no clear D. The germline V gene encodes CDR1 MDHEN and CDR2 SYDVKM. There are 13 residues in the CDR3. V lost 4 bases, J lost 4 bases, and 10 bases lay in between. This CDR3 reads CASSYGGIYGYTF. CDR3 DNA sequence: TGTGCCAGCAGTTATGGAGGGATCTATGGCTACACCTTC.

This CDR3 reads CASSLTASRGDEQFF. DNA for the CDR3: TGTGCCAGCAGCTTAACGGCTAGTCGGGGTGATGAGCAGTTCTTC. The J gene is TRBJ2-1, the V gene TRBV7-3; D is perhaps TRBD2 (5 bases). There are 15 residues in the CDR3. The V end lost 0 bases, the J end lost 8 bases, and 14 bases lay between the germline ends. Germline V gene lookup returns CDR1 SGHTA and CDR2 FQGTGA.

V is TRBV19 and J is TRBJ2-5; TRBD1 agrees at 9 bases. This CDR3 has 13 amino acids. CDR1 is LNHDA, CDR2 SQIVND, per germline (reference sequence). V lost 8 bases to trimming and J lost 2 bases; unmatched junction nucleotides: 3. DNA of the CDR3: TGTGCCAGTGGGACAGGGAGACAAGAGACCCAGTACTTC. It is translated as CASGTGRQETQYF.

This clone was counted only a few times. This rearrangement joins TRBV4-1 to TRBJ1-1; D gene ambiguous. Germline assignment: CDR1 MGHRA and CDR2 YSYEKL. V lost 4 bases to trimming and J lost 4 bases, with 10 bases between them. This CDR3 is built from 13 residues. The CDR3 nucleotides are TGCGCCAGCAGCCTTAATCGGGGCACTGAAGCTTTCTTT. This codes for CASSLNRGTEAFF.

This clone was detected a few times. This chain connects TRBV18 to TRBJ2-2; D is ambiguous. V was clipped by 4 bases and J by 1 base, with 13 bases between them. This CDR3 is 16 amino acids long. Germline lookup yields CDR1 KGHSH and CDR2 LQKENI. The CDR3 region is CASSRNMGQNTGELFF. The CDR3 region has the DNA TGTGCCAGCTCACGGAATATGGGCCAGAACACCGGGGAGCTGTTTTTT.

The V and J genes are TRBV5-5 and TRBJ1-4; 12 bases agree with TRBD1. The V gene end was trimmed by 4 bases and the J gene end by 3 bases; junction bases not matched to a gene: 4. This CDR3 spans 16 amino acids. CDR1 SGHKS and CDR2 YYEKEE come from the germline V gene (reference sequence). CDR3 amino acids: CASSVGQGAANEKLFF. The CDR3 DNA follows: TGTGCCAGCAGCGTGGGACAGGGGGCTGCTAATGAAAAACTGTTTTTT.

The chain is built from TRBV5-1 and TRBJ2-7; TRBD1 is a possible D gene (5 bases). Germline V lookup: CDR1 SGHRS, CDR2 YFSETQ. The CDR3 loop spans 13 amino acids. The V end lost 8 bases, the J end lost 0 bases, and 12 bases lay between the germline ends. The CDR3 loop reads CASGSDSSYEQYF. The CDR3 region has the DNA TGCGCCAGTGGATCTGACAGCTCCTACGAGCAGTACTTC.

This clone was observed once. This chain links TRBV6-5 with TRBJ1-2; 7 bases line up with TRBD1. J lost 2 bases, V lost 2 bases, and 8 bases had no gene match. The CDR3 sequence is 16 residues long. The germline V gene encodes CDR1 MNHEY and CDR2 SVGAGI. In nucleotides, the CDR3 is TGTGCCAGCAGTTACGCCTCGCCGGGACAGAACTATGGCTACACCTTC. Protein sequence: CASSYASPGQNYGYTF.

A few counts support this clone. The chain joins TRBV5-1 to TRBJ1-2; 8 nucleotides line up with TRBD1. Looked up from germline, CDR1 is SGHRS and CDR2 is YFSETQ. The CDR3 has 14 amino acids. V lost 4 bases to trimming and J lost 8 bases; unmatched junction nucleotides: 10. CDR3 in DNA: TGCGCCAGCAGCGGGGGGCAGGGGGCGAGCGGCTACACCTTC. It encodes CASSGGQGASGYTF.

The V call is TRBV4-2, the J call TRBJ1-3, with TRBD1 matching 8 bases. The CDR3 covers 17 residues. After removal of 3 bases from V and 0 bases from J, the junction contained 7 bases not matched to a gene. The germline gives CDR1 LGHNA, CDR2 YNFKEQ. This CDR3 reads CASSQKGDRTSGNTIYF. The CDR3 coding sequence is TGTGCCAGCAGCCAGAAGGGGGACAGGACCTCTGGAAACACCATATATTTT.

On this clone: Distinct nucleotide sequences in the sample also encode this CDR3. This chain uses TRBV5-1 with TRBJ1-4; TRBD1 matches at 8 bases. Germline loops: CDR1 SGHRS, CDR2 YFSETQ. With 5 bases clipped from V and 8 bases from J, the junction kept 5 bases outside the gene matches. This CDR3 is built from 13 residues. The CDR3 protein is CASRPGQGEKLFF. In nucleotides, the CDR3 is TGCGCCAGCAGACCCGGACAGGGAGAAAAACTGTTTTTT.

V and J are TRBV28 and TRBJ1-5; the match to TRBD1 covers 10 bases. The V and J ends lost 7 bases and 0 bases, in that order; junction bases with no gene match: 6. In germline, CDR1 is MDHEN, CDR2 SYDVKM. The CDR3 is made up of 16 amino acids. The CDR3 region is CASTTGGAHSNQPQHF. In DNA, the CDR3 is TGTGCCAGCACGACAGGGGGCGCGCATAGCAATCAGCCCCAGCATTTT.

This chain joins TRBV27 and TRBJ2-7; D possibly corresponds to TRBD1 (5 bases). V shed 6 bases and J shed 6 bases, with 12 bases lying between them. The CDR3 is made up of 12 amino acids. Germline CDR1 and CDR2: MNHEY and SMNVEV (reference sequence). CDR3: CASSDQGSEQYF. The CDR3, as DNA: TGTGCCAGCAGCGACCAGGGATCCGAGCAGTACTTC.

This clone was seen a single time. This chain uses TRBV15 with TRBJ2-3, with a tentative D call TRBD2 (7 bases). Per germline, CDR1 LNHNV and CDR2 YYDKDF (reference sequence). V was shortened by 9 bases and J by 12 bases, with 16 bases between the two germline ends. This CDR3 has 11 amino acids. The CDR3 loop is CATGGAHGQYF. CDR3 bases: TGTGCCACGGGGGGGGCCCATGGACAGTATTTT.

The chain carries TRBV4-1 and TRBJ2-7, with unresolved D. The germline V gene has CDR1 MGHRA and CDR2 YSYEKL. The germline V and J ends were trimmed by 5 bases and 6 bases, with 20 bases remaining between them. This CDR3 spans 15 amino acids. The CDR3: CASSTTSTPSGEQYF. The DNA for the CDR3 is TGCGCCAGCAGCACGACCAGCACGCCCTCGGGCGAGCAGTACTTC.